Listed here are 25 T cell receptor beta chains from one sample, sequenced in a study of CD8+ T cells in alopecia areata (dated by TCRdb to the late 2010s). Taken with the paper, the label for time point translates to: around 24 weeks on oral tofacitinib. This specimen's treatment or condition label, per the study, means: oral pan-JAK inhibitor, 5-10 mg twice daily. The method behind the library was the immunoSEQ multiplex PCR assay. RNA was extracted from all samples and reverse transcribed into cDNA as template for TCR sequencing. TCRdb limited this immuneACCESS table to in-frame rearrangements with V and J called. A share of clones is missing; checked studies link under half to unresolved V genes, and the rest is unexplained. This sample holds roughly 99,000 clones; roughly 84% were observed only once. 20% to 25% of the sample comes from the top ten. The starting material was CD8+ T cells sorted from blood, obtained at week 24, from a patient treated with tofacitinib. These receptors all come from a human donor with alopecia areata.

The chain has TRBV2 and TRBJ2-1; a weak D match, TRBD2 (6 bases). With 7 bases removed from V and 5 bases from J, the gap between germline ends came to 12 bases. CDR1 is SNHLY, CDR2 FYNNEI, per germline. The CDR3 is 13 residues long. Here the CDR3 reads CASTFGGNNEQFF. CDR3 in DNA: TGTGCCAGCACCTTCGGAGGGAACAATGAGCAGTTCTTC.

The table lists this clone with a few counts. The rearrangement links TRBV7-2 to TRBJ2-5; 7 bases align to TRBD2. Germline V gene data show CDR1 as SGHTA and CDR2 as FQGNSA. This CDR3 contains 16 residues. The V and J ends lost 4 bases and 0 bases, in that order; junction bases with no gene match: 8. The CDR3 bases are TGTGCCAGCAGCTCCGTGGAAGCGGGGTACCAAGAGACCCAGTACTTC. Translation gives CASSSVEAGYQETQYF.

V is TRBV7-9 and J is TRBJ1-2; 8 positions match TRBD1. CDR3 length equals 13 residues. Germline CDR1 SEHNR, CDR2 FQNEAQ (reference sequence). V was pared by 6 bases and J by 10 bases, with 10 bases of the junction left unmatched. The CDR3 sequence: CASRAGTGSFYTF. The CDR3 coding sequence is TGTGCCAGCAGGGCCGGGACAGGAAGTTTCTACACCTTC.

The chain uses TRBV7-9 and TRBJ2-5; D unresolved. The CDR3 is 16 residues long. Trimming removed 5 bases from V and 5 bases from J, with 21 bases in between. The germline V gene has CDR1 SEHNR and CDR2 FQNEAQ (reference sequence). Written as DNA, the CDR3 is TGTGCCAGCAGCCCACGTGAATTTGGGGAATGGGAGACCCAGTACTTC. It codes for CASSPREFGEWETQYF.

In DNA, the CDR3 is TGTGCCAGCAGCTTGATTGGTGGCAGTAAAAGAAGCTACGAGCAGTACTTC. Translation gives CASSLIGGSKRSYEQYF. V gene TRBV5-6 combines with J gene TRBJ2-7; D not certain. This CDR3 comprises 17 residues. Germline assignment: CDR1 SGHDT and CDR2 YYEEEE. Trimming stripped 1 base from V and 3 bases from J, with 20 bases between.

V and J are TRBV5-6 and TRBJ2-1, with 8 bases that match TRBD2. This CDR3 has 14 amino acids. In germline, CDR1 is SGHDT, CDR2 YYEEEE. Trimming took 3 bases from V and 7 from J; bases not matched to a gene: 6. The CDR3 DNA follows: TGTGCCAGCAGCTCACCTAGCGGGTGGAATGAGCAGTTCTTC. As protein: CASSSPSGWNEQFF. The whole variable domain, filled in from reference TRBV5-6 and TRBJ2-1, reads DAGVTQSPTHLIKTRGQQVTLRCSPKSGHDTVSWYQQALGQGPQFIFQYYEEEERQRGNFPDRFSGHQFPNYSSELNVNALLLGDSALYLCASSSPSGWNEQFFGPGTRLTVL.

This clone has more than one count but fewer than ten. The chain has TRBV5-4 and TRBJ2-1, with D unresolved. CDR3 length equals 14 residues. The germline CDR1 and CDR2 sequences are SGHNT and YYREEE (reference sequence). Trimming stripped 1 base from V and 8 bases from J, with 13 bases between. CDR3 loop: CASSLSLENYEQFF. The CDR3 bases are TGTGCCAGCAGCTTGTCCCTAGAGAACTATGAGCAGTTCTTC.

J is TRBJ2-1 and V is TRBV4-1; D may be TRBD1 (6 bases). CDR1 and CDR2 from the germline V gene are MGHRA and YSYEKL. CDR3 length: 14 amino acids. V gave up 4 bases and J gave up 3 bases, with 10 bases separating them. The CDR3 sequence: CASSRGGSYNEQFF. In DNA form, the CDR3 reads TGCGCCAGCAGCCGAGGGGGAAGCTACAATGAGCAGTTCTTC.

This chain links TRBV30 with TRBJ1-2, with D perhaps TRBD1 (5 bases). This CDR3 contains 14 residues. Germline values: CDR1 GTSNPN, CDR2 SVGIG (reference sequence). The V end lost 0 bases, the J end lost 4 bases, and 12 bases lay between the germline ends. The CDR3 coding sequence is TGTGCCTGGAGTGTAGGGGTGATCCCCTATGGCTACACCTTC. Amino acid sequence: CAWSVGVIPYGYTF.

The chain employs TRBV30 and TRBJ1-1; D is ambiguous. Trimming took 2 bases from V and 0 from J, leaving 13 bases between them. Germline V lookup: CDR1 GTSNPN, CDR2 SVGIG (reference sequence). The CDR3 covers 15 residues. The DNA of the CDR3 is TGTGCCTGGAGTCTCCCATATAGTCTGAACACTGAAGCTTTCTTT. It encodes CAWSLPYSLNTEAFF.

The chain uses TRBV7-3 and TRBJ2-5; 8 bases are shared with TRBD1. CDR1 and CDR2 (germline): SGHTA, FQGTGA. The ends lost 0 bases at V and 4 bases at J; junction bases unmatched: 4. This CDR3 comprises 15 residues. DNA of the CDR3: TGTGCCAGCAGCTTAACGTCAGGGGGCCGAGAGACCCAGTACTTC. It specifies CASSLTSGGRETQYF.

The chain uses TRBV10-3 and TRBJ2-1, with D perhaps matching TRBD1 (6 bases). Germline values: CDR1 ENHRY, CDR2 SYGVKD. V was cut by 4 bases and J by 0 bases, with 10 bases left in between. The CDR3 covers 15 residues. The CDR3 DNA reads TGTGCCATCAGTGTACTGGACAGCTCCTACAATGAGCAGTTCTTC. Protein sequence: CAISVLDSSYNEQFF.

The rearrangement joins TRBV7-8 to TRBJ1-5, with 8 nucleotides matching TRBD1. Losses at the gene ends were 1 base for V and 6 bases for J; bases not matched to a gene: 5. This CDR3 has 15 residues. Germline CDR1 reads SGHVS; CDR2 reads FQNEAQ. The CDR3 loop reads CASSLGQGAGQPQHF. The CDR3 DNA reads as TGTGCCAGCAGCTTAGGGCAGGGGGCAGGTCAGCCCCAGCATTTT.

The genes are TRBV4-3 and TRBJ1-4, with D unclear. Germline V gives CDR1 LGHNA, CDR2 YSLEER. V was shortened by 0 bases and J by 2 bases, with 13 bases between the two germline ends. The CDR3 is 17 amino acids. The CDR3 region is CASSQDWDGGTNEKLFF. The CDR3, as DNA: TGCGCCAGCAGCCAAGATTGGGATGGCGGCACTAATGAAAAACTGTTTTTT.

This clone was seen many times. V is TRBV2 and J is TRBJ2-1; the D gene is possibly TRBD2 (7 bases). CDR3 length: 15 amino acids. The V gene's germline CDR1 is SNHLY and CDR2 FYNNEI. V gave up 7 bases and J gave up 4 bases, with 17 bases separating them. The CDR3 region is CASKIGRGAYNEQFF. The CDR3 region has the DNA TGTGCCAGCAAGATTGGACGGGGGGCTTACAATGAGCAGTTCTTC. Full variable domain (missing parts from reference TRBV2 and TRBJ2-1): EPEVTQTPSHQVTQMGQEVILRCVPISNHLYFYWYRQILGQKVEFLVSFYNNEISEKSEIFDDQFSVERPDGSNFTLKIRSTKLEDSAMYFCASKIGRGAYNEQFFGPGTRLTVL.

The count of this clone is one. The genes are TRBV7-9 and TRBJ2-5; a possible D gene is TRBD2 (5 bases). This CDR3 comprises 17 residues. V lost 2 bases to trimming and J lost 0 bases, with 16 bases between them. Germline-derived CDR1 and CDR2 are SEHNR and FQNEAQ (reference sequence). CDR3 sequence: CASSLWPRRRNQETQYF. CDR3 DNA sequence: TGTGCCAGCAGCTTATGGCCCCGCAGGAGGAACCAAGAGACCCAGTACTTC.

This sequence joins TRBV4-1 and TRBJ2-1; 8 bases agree with TRBD2. The V gene's germline CDR1 is MGHRA and CDR2 YSYEKL. This CDR3 spans 16 amino acids. V gave up 0 bases and J gave up 2 bases; unmatched junction bases: 3. The CDR3 region has the DNA TGCGCCAGCAGCCAAGAGTCGACTAGCGCCTACAATGAGCAGTTCTTC. Translated: CASSQESTSAYNEQFF.

This sequence joins TRBV4-1 and TRBJ1-5, with 7 bases that match TRBD1. With 4 bases clipped from V and 3 bases from J, the junction kept 9 bases outside the gene matches. Germline V CDR1 and CDR2: MGHRA, YSYEKL. This CDR3 has 16 residues. The CDR3 DNA sequence: TGCGCCAGCAGCCCGAGAGAGGGACAGTCCAATCAGCCCCAGCATTTT. Amino acid sequence: CASSPREGQSNQPQHF.

This chain links TRBV27 with TRBJ2-1, with TRBD1 as a possible D gene (6 bases). Trimming stripped 5 bases from V and 0 bases from J, with 8 bases between. The length of the CDR3 is 14 residues. Looked up from germline, CDR1 is MNHEY and CDR2 is SMNVEV (reference sequence). The CDR3 sequence: CASSPTGSYNEQFF. DNA for the CDR3: TGTGCCAGCAGTCCGACAGGCTCCTACAATGAGCAGTTCTTC.

V is TRBV4-3 and J is TRBJ2-3; the match to TRBD1 covers 8 bases. The germline V gene encodes CDR1 LGHNA and CDR2 YSLEER. The CDR3 is 17 residues long. With 0 bases clipped from V and 2 bases from J, the junction kept 7 bases outside the gene matches. In DNA form, the CDR3 reads TGCGCCAGCAGCCAAGATTTTAGGGACAGGACCACAGATACGCAGTATTTT. It encodes CASSQDFRDRTTDTQYF.

This clone is categorized as medium-sized. V usage is TRBV7-2 and J usage is TRBJ1-6; D is unresolved. The germline V gene has CDR1 SGHTA and CDR2 FQGNSA. CDR3 length: 16 residues. The V gene lost 3 bases and the J gene lost 0 bases, with 9 bases spanning the gap. CDR3 loop: CASSFDMSSYNSPLHF. The CDR3 DNA follows: TGTGCCAGCAGCTTCGACATGAGCTCCTATAATTCACCCCTCCACTTT.

CDR3 nucleotide sequence: TGCAGCGTTGAATTGCAGGGCACAGATACGCAGTATTTT. Amino acid sequence: CSVELQGTDTQYF. The chain carries TRBV29-1 and TRBJ2-3; D not resolved. Deletions cut 2 bases from V and 1 base from J, with 7 bases between. The V gene's germline CDR1 is SQVTM and CDR2 ANQGSEA. This CDR3 spans 13 amino acids.

This chain connects TRBV13 to TRBJ1-2; TRBD1 matches 7 bases. Germline trimming cut 2 bases from V and 5 bases from J; bases unmatched to any gene: 5. The CDR3 spans 14 residues. The germline V gene encodes CDR1 PRHDT and CDR2 FYEKMQ (reference sequence). For the CDR3, the DNA is TGTGCCAGCAGCTTACAAGGGGGCTATTATGGCTACACCTTC. Protein: CASSLQGGYYGYTF.

This clone showed up just once. The J gene is TRBJ2-1, the V gene TRBV7-9, with D perhaps matching TRBD2 (6 bases). The V and J ends lost 5 bases and 8 bases respectively, with 13 bases between them. Germline-derived CDR1 and CDR2 are SEHNR and FQNEAQ (reference sequence). The CDR3 spans 13 residues. Here the CDR3 reads CASSVTSSDEQFF. The CDR3 coding sequence is TGTGCCAGCAGCGTGACTAGTTCGGATGAGCAGTTCTTC.

V usage is TRBV29-1 and J usage is TRBJ2-1; either TRBD1 or TRBD2 may fit D (5 bases each). This CDR3 contains 13 residues. CDR1 is SQVTM and CDR2 is ANQGSEA in the germline V gene. Trimming took off 4 bases at V and 5 bases at J, with 12 bases between the two ends. The CDR3 region is CSVGTGRNNEQFF. The DNA for the CDR3 is TGCAGCGTTGGCACGGGACGGAACAATGAGCAGTTCTTC.